These T cell receptor beta chains were read from a single sample in a study of shared clonotypes between healthy human individuals. The repertoire was sequenced with immunoSEQ multiplex PCR; TCRdb's copy has only in-frame clones and lacks some. Here the sample spans some 1.4 million clones, more than 95% being singletons. The specimen was naive CD4+ T cells sorted from blood. These receptors were collected from a man aged 30 to 45 in good health. CDR3s include the opening cysteine and the closing phenylalanine or tryptophan. The order of the fields is CDR3 protein, CDR3 DNA, V gene, D gene, clone size, J gene. A D gene is named only where the DNA matches it firmly. Part of the rows lack a size; the others show once, few, many or a class for expanded clones.

cdr3_aa: CASQPSGRTDTQYF; cdr3_nt: TGTGCCAGCCAGCCTAGCGGGAGAACAGATACGCAGTATTTT; v_call: TRBV19; d_call: TRBD2; clone_size: .; j_call: TRBJ2-3
cdr3_aa: CASSRGDRFMNTEAFF; cdr3_nt: TGTGCCAGCAGTCGAGGGGACAGGTTTATGAACACTGAAGCTTTCTTT; v_call: TRBV7-2; d_call: TRBD1; clone_size: once; j_call: TRBJ1-1
cdr3_aa: CASKKTGLSWEQYF; cdr3_nt: TGTGCCAGCAAAAAGACAGGGCTCTCCTGGGAGCAGTACTTC; v_call: TRBV28; d_call: TRBD1; clone_size: .; j_call: TRBJ2-7
cdr3_aa: CASSYDRRGPGFDQPQHF; cdr3_nt: TGTGCCAGCAGTTACGATCGAAGGGGACCCGGTTTTGATCAGCCCCAGCATTTT; v_call: TRBV28; d_call: .; clone_size: .; j_call: TRBJ1-5
cdr3_aa: CASRRQGRYEQFF; cdr3_nt: TGTGCCAGCAGGCGACAGGGGAGGTATGAGCAGTTCTTC; v_call: TRBV6-5; d_call: TRBD1; clone_size: .; j_call: TRBJ2-1
cdr3_aa: CASSFGTGGNIQYF; cdr3_nt: TGTGCCAGCAGCTTCGGGACAGGCGGCAACATTCAGTACTTC; v_call: TRBV7-2; d_call: TRBD1; clone_size: .; j_call: TRBJ2-4
cdr3_aa: CASLWSSPSTGELFF; cdr3_nt: TGCGCCAGCCTGTGGAGTAGCCCCTCAACCGGGGAGCTGTTTTTT; v_call: TRBV10-2; d_call: .; clone_size: .; j_call: TRBJ2-2
cdr3_aa: CASSPVEAISGNTIYF; cdr3_nt: TGCGCCAGCAGCCCGGTGGAGGCCATCTCTGGAAACACCATATATTTT; v_call: TRBV5-1; d_call: .; clone_size: .; j_call: TRBJ1-3
cdr3_aa: CASRDDTGELFF; cdr3_nt: TGTGCCAGCAGGGACGACACCGGGGAGCTGTTTTTT; v_call: TRBV6-1; d_call: .; clone_size: .; j_call: TRBJ2-2
cdr3_aa: CASSQMARGATNEKLFF; cdr3_nt: TGTGCCAGCAGTCAGATGGCCCGGGGGGCAACTAATGAAAAACTGTTTTTT; v_call: TRBV28; d_call: .; clone_size: .; j_call: TRBJ1-4
cdr3_aa: CASRPRCHEQYF; cdr3_nt: TGTGCCAGCAGACCGAGATGCCACGAGCAGTACTTC; v_call: TRBV6-4; d_call: .; clone_size: once; j_call: TRBJ2-7
cdr3_aa: CASSLEHEQFF; cdr3_nt: TGCGCCAGCAGCTTGGAACATGAGCAGTTCTTC; v_call: TRBV5-1; d_call: .; clone_size: .; j_call: TRBJ2-1
cdr3_aa: CASSLFRADRAAGELFF; cdr3_nt: TGTGCCAGCAGTTTATTTCGGGCCGACAGGGCAGCCGGGGAGCTGTTTTTT; v_call: TRBV28; d_call: TRBD1; clone_size: .; j_call: TRBJ2-2
cdr3_aa: CASSLLGGQGRGNTIYF; cdr3_nt: TGTGCCAGCAGCTTATTGGGTGGACAGGGCCGTGGAAACACCATATATTTT; v_call: TRBV11-2; d_call: TRBD1; clone_size: .; j_call: TRBJ1-3
cdr3_aa: CASSLEAGNTEAFF; cdr3_nt: TGTGCCAGCAGCTTAGAAGCCGGGAACACTGAAGCTTTCTTT; v_call: TRBV7-2; d_call: .; clone_size: few; j_call: TRBJ1-1
cdr3_aa: CASSLDGGTYEQYF; cdr3_nt: TGTGCCAGCAGCTTGGATGGAGGGACCTACGAGCAGTACTTC; v_call: TRBV5-6; d_call: .; clone_size: .; j_call: TRBJ2-7
cdr3_aa: CSVPAGVGQYF; cdr3_nt: TGCAGCGTCCCCGCGGGAGTAGGGCAGTACTTC; v_call: TRBV29-1; d_call: TRBD2; clone_size: .; j_call: TRBJ2-7
cdr3_aa: CASSPPYGTAEYEQYF; cdr3_nt: TGTGCCAGTAGTCCGCCCTACGGGACAGCCGAGTACGAGCAGTACTTC; v_call: TRBV19; d_call: TRBD1; clone_size: .; j_call: TRBJ2-7
cdr3_aa: CASRRLAGLYEQYF; cdr3_nt: TGTGCCAGCAGAAGACTAGCGGGCCTCTACGAGCAGTACTTC; v_call: TRBV28; d_call: TRBD2; clone_size: once; j_call: TRBJ2-7
cdr3_aa: CASSPLSDTQYF; cdr3_nt: TGTGCCAGCAGCCCATTGTCAGATACGCAGTATTTT; v_call: TRBV7-9; d_call: .; clone_size: few; j_call: TRBJ2-3
cdr3_aa: CASTTWGAVNQPQHF; cdr3_nt: TGTGCCAGTACGACATGGGGGGCTGTCAATCAGCCCCAGCATTTT; v_call: TRBV19; d_call: .; clone_size: once; j_call: TRBJ1-5
cdr3_aa: CATAPGFSSYNEQFF; cdr3_nt: TGTGCCACCGCCCCCGGCTTTAGCTCCTACAATGAGCAGTTCTTC; v_call: TRBV27; d_call: .; clone_size: .; j_call: TRBJ2-1
cdr3_aa: CASSVRTSGTTYEQYF; cdr3_nt: TGTGCCAGCAGTGTTAGGACTAGCGGGACTACCTACGAGCAGTACTTC; v_call: TRBV6-1; d_call: TRBD2; clone_size: .; j_call: TRBJ2-7
cdr3_aa: CASSRTGGSTDTQYF; cdr3_nt: TGTGCCAGCAGTAGGACAGGGGGTAGCACAGATACGCAGTATTTT; v_call: TRBV6-6; d_call: TRBD1; clone_size: once; j_call: TRBJ2-3
cdr3_aa: CASSRGGQETQYF; cdr3_nt: TGTGCCAGCAGCCGCGGAGGCCAAGAGACCCAGTACTTC; v_call: TRBV9; d_call: .; clone_size: .; j_call: TRBJ2-5
cdr3_aa: CASSLAIDTEQYF; cdr3_nt: TGCGCCAGCAGCTTGGCCATAGATACCGAGCAGTACTTC; v_call: TRBV5-1; d_call: .; clone_size: .; j_call: TRBJ2-7
cdr3_aa: CASRLAGGNEQFF; cdr3_nt: TGTGCCAGCAGGCTAGCGGGAGGCAATGAGCAGTTCTTC; v_call: TRBV6-5; d_call: TRBD2; clone_size: .; j_call: TRBJ2-1
cdr3_aa: CASSQTSGSSTDTQYF; cdr3_nt: TGCGCCAGCAGTCAGACTAGCGGGTCTAGCACAGATACGCAGTATTTT; v_call: TRBV5-1; d_call: TRBD2; clone_size: .; j_call: TRBJ2-3
cdr3_aa: CASSLFSALLKGNYEQYF; cdr3_nt: TGTGCCAGCAGCTTATTTTCCGCCCTATTAAAGGGGAACTACGAGCAGTACTTC; v_call: TRBV11-2; d_call: .; clone_size: .; j_call: TRBJ2-7
cdr3_aa: CASSEDPNGELFF; cdr3_nt: TGCGCCAGCAGTGAGGACCCAAACGGGGAGCTGTTTTTT; v_call: TRBV10-1; d_call: .; clone_size: .; j_call: TRBJ2-2
cdr3_aa: CASSLGAGGDGELFF; cdr3_nt: TGTGCCAGCAGCTTAGGAGCGGGAGGGGACGGGGAGCTGTTTTTT; v_call: TRBV11-3; d_call: TRBD2; clone_size: .; j_call: TRBJ2-2
cdr3_aa: CASSLEGSGSPPYEQYF; cdr3_nt: TGTGCCAGCAGCTTGGAAGGTAGCGGGAGTCCTCCCTACGAGCAGTACTTC; v_call: TRBV5-8; d_call: TRBD2; clone_size: .; j_call: TRBJ2-7
cdr3_aa: CATGTSGQNNEQFF; cdr3_nt: TGTGCCACCGGGACTAGCGGGCAAAACAATGAGCAGTTCTTC; v_call: TRBV19; d_call: TRBD2; clone_size: once; j_call: TRBJ2-1
cdr3_aa: CASSRTGTNTEAFF; cdr3_nt: TGTGCCAGCAGTCGGACAGGGACGAACACTGAAGCTTTCTTT; v_call: TRBV6-5; d_call: TRBD1; clone_size: .; j_call: TRBJ1-1
cdr3_aa: CAISEMNEQYF; cdr3_nt: TGTGCCATCAGTGAGATGAACGAGCAGTACTTC; v_call: TRBV10-3; d_call: .; clone_size: .; j_call: TRBJ2-7
cdr3_aa: CASSRPRGQGDETQYF; cdr3_nt: TGTGCCAGCAGCCGTCCCCGTGGACAGGGGGATGAGACCCAGTACTTC; v_call: TRBV9; d_call: TRBD1; clone_size: .; j_call: TRBJ2-5
cdr3_aa: CASSFEGGLYEQYF; cdr3_nt: TGTGCCAGCAGCTTTGAAGGGGGGCTCTACGAGCAGTACTTC; v_call: TRBV7-9; d_call: .; clone_size: .; j_call: TRBJ2-7
cdr3_aa: CASSYDNGDTQYF; cdr3_nt: TGTGCCAGCAGCTACGACAACGGCGATACGCAGTATTTT; v_call: TRBV7-8; d_call: .; clone_size: .; j_call: TRBJ2-3
cdr3_aa: CASSSYGGTANTEAFF; cdr3_nt: TGCGCCAGCAGCTCGTATGGAGGGACAGCGAACACTGAAGCTTTCTTT; v_call: TRBV5-1; d_call: TRBD1; clone_size: .; j_call: TRBJ1-1
cdr3_aa: CASSPGRYEQYF; cdr3_nt: TGTGCCAGCAGTCCGGGACGCTACGAGCAGTACTTC; v_call: TRBV28; d_call: .; clone_size: .; j_call: TRBJ2-7
cdr3_aa: CASSPLGQGAGANVLTF; cdr3_nt: TGTGCCAGCAGCCCATTAGGACAGGGGGCTGGGGCCAACGTCCTGACTTTC; v_call: TRBV11-2; d_call: TRBD1; clone_size: .; j_call: TRBJ2-6
cdr3_aa: CASSFTGNYGYTF; cdr3_nt: TGTGCCAGCAGTTTTACAGGGAACTATGGCTACACCTTC; v_call: TRBV6-5; d_call: .; clone_size: .; j_call: TRBJ1-2
cdr3_aa: CASSLDLKDVKQAFF; cdr3_nt: TGTGCCAGCAGCTTGGACTTAAAAGATGTTAAACAAGCTTTCTTT; v_call: TRBV5-4; d_call: .; clone_size: .; j_call: TRBJ1-1
cdr3_aa: CASSLSGTTDTQYF; cdr3_nt: TGTGCCAGCAGTCTGAGCGGGACCACAGATACGCAGTATTTT; v_call: TRBV6-5; d_call: TRBD2; clone_size: .; j_call: TRBJ2-3